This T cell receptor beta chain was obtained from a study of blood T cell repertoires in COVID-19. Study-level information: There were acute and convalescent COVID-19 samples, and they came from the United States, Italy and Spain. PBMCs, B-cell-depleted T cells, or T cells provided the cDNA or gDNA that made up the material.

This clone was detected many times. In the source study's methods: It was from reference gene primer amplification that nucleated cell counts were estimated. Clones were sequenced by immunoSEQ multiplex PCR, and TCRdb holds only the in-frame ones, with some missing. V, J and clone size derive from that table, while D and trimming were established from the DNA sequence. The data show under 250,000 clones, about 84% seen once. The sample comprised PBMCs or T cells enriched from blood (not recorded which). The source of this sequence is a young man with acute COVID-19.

The CDR3, as DNA: TGTGCCAGCAGTGAAGTTTGGATCGGGGGCTCCTACAATGAGCAGTTCTTC. Translating gives CASSEVWIGGSYNEQFF. The chain uses TRBV2 and TRBJ2-1; D perhaps matches TRBD2 (6 bases). V lost 1 base, J lost 0 bases, and 13 bases lay in between. The CDR3 is made up of 17 amino acids. CDR1 and CDR2 from the germline V gene are SNHLY and FYNNEI.